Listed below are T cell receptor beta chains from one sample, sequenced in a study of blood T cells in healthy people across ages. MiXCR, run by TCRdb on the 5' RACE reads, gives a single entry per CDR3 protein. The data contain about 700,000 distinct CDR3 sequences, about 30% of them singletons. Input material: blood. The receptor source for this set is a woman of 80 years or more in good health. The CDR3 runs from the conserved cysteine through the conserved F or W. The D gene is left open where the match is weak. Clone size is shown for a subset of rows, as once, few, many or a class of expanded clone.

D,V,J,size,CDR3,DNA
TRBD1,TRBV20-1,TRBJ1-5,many,CSARQGGGLGNQPQHF,TGCAGTGCTAGACAGGGGGGGGGCTTGGGCAATCAGCCCCAGCATTTT
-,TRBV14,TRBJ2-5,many,CASSQGNLRVTQYF,TGTGCCAGCAGCCAAGGGAACCTAAGAGTGACCCAGTACTTC
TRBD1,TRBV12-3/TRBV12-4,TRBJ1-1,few,CASSLAGDRRRGTEAFF,TGTGCCAGCAGTTTAGCCGGGGACAGGCGAAGGGGCACTGAAGCTTTCTTT
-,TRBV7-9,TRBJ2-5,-,CASSPGARQETQYF,TGCGCCAGCAGCCCCGGGGCTCGCCAAGAGACCCAGTACTTC
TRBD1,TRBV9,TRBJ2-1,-,CASSGTGGRGETQFF,TGTGCCAGCAGCGGGACAGGGGGCAGGGGGGAGACCCAGTTCTTC
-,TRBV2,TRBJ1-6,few,CASNGGQSNSPLHF,TGTGCCAGCAATGGGGGACAATCAAATTCACCCCTCCACTTT
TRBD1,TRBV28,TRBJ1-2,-,CATMRTGATYGYTF,TGTGCCACGATGAGAACAGGGGCTACTTATGGCTACACCTTC
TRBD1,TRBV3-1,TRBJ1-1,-,CASNLQGGTEAFF,TGTGCCAGCAACCTTCAGGGGGGCACTGAAGCTTTCTTT
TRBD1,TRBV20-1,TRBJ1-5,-,CSAKGQGAIGWGNQPQHF,TGCAGTGCGAAGGGACAGGGGGCAATAGGGTGGGGCAATCAGCCCCAGCATTTT
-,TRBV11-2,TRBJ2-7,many,CASSLLGYSYEQYF,TGTGCCAGCAGCCTATTGGGCTACTCCTACGAGCAGTACTTC
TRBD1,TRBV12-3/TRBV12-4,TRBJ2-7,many,CASSTGQGIEQYF,TGTGCCAGCAGTACAGGACAGGGGATAGAGCAGTACTTC
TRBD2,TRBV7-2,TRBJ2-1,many,CASSRSGAGGYNEQFF,TGTGCCAGCAGCCGCTCGGGGGCGGGGGGTTACAATGAGCAGTTCTTC
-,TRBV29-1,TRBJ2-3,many,CSVDTGGLTDTQYF,TGCAGCGTTGATACCGGGGGGCTGACAGATACGCAGTATTTT
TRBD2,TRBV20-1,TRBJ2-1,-,CSARVSGRTYNEQFF,TGCAGTGCTAGGGTTAGCGGGAGGACCTACAATGAGCAGTTCTTC
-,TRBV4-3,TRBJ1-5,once,CASSQDGGDSNQPQHF,TGCGCCAGCAGCCAAGACGGGGGGGACAGCAATCAGCCCCAGCATTTT
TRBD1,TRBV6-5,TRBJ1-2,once,CASSYTRQGVYGYTF,TGTGCCAGCAGTTACACCAGACAGGGAGTTTATGGCTACACCTTC
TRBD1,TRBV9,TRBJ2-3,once,CASSVTGESADTQYF,TGTGCCAGCAGCGTGACAGGGGAGAGCGCAGATACGCAGTATTTT
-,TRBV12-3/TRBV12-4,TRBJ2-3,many,CASSQAFNTQYF,TGTGCCAGCAGTCAGGCCTTTAATACGCAGTATTTT
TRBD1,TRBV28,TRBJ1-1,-,CASSSIGQGLVNTEAFF,TGTGCCAGCAGTTCGATAGGACAGGGGCTTGTGAACACTGAAGCTTTCTTT
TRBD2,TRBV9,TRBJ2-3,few,CASSLTGGVGTDTQYF,TGTGCCAGCAGCCTGACTGGGGGGGTGGGCACAGATACGCAGTATTTT
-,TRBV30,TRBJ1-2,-,CAWRPSSDYGYTF,TGTGCCTGGAGACCCAGTTCGGACTATGGCTACACCTTC
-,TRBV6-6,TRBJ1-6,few,CASKDGTFSPLHF,TGTGCCAGCAAGGACGGGACATTTTCACCCCTCCACTTT
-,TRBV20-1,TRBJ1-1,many,CSARAGSGNTEAFF,TGCAGTGCTAGGGCAGGGTCCGGGAACACTGAAGCTTTCTTT
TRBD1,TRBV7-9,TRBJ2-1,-,CTSNFITGGSYNEQFF,TGTACCAGCAACTTCATTACAGGGGGCTCCTACAATGAGCAGTTCTTC
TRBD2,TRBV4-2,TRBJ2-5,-,CASSQDLAGGQETQCF,TGTGCCAGCAGCCAAGACCTCGCGGGGGGGCAAGAGACCCAGTGCTTC
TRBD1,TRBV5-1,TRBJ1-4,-,CASSIQGGEKLFF,TGCGCCAGCAGCATACAGGGGGGTGAAAAACTGTTTTTT
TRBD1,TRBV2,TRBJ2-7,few,CASSTTGGAGYEQYF,TGTGCCAGCAGTACGACAGGGGGCGCCGGCTACGAGCAGTACTTC
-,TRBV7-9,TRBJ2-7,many,CASSLERASREQYF,TGTGCCAGCAGCTTAGAGCGGGCTTCCCGCGAGCAGTACTTC
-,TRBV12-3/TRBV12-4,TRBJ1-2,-,CASQQGEGYTF,TGTGCCAGCCAGCAGGGTGAGGGCTACACCTTC
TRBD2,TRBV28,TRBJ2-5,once,CASRLTSGSVKTQYF,TGTGCCAGCAGACTTACTAGCGGGAGCGTCAAGACCCAGTACTTC
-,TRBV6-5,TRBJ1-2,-,CASSYEGGGYGYTF,TGTGCCAGCAGTTACGAAGGCGGCGGCTATGGCTACACCTTC
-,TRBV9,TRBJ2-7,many,CASSAFSTVLHEQYF,TGTGCCAGCAGCGCTTTTTCCACCGTCTTGCACGAGCAGTACTTC
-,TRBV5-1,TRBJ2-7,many,CASSLDRRGTSGHF,TGCGCCAGCAGCTTGGACAGGAGAGGGACCTCAGGACACTTC
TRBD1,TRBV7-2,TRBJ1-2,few,CASSLDRTGKHGYTF,TGTGCCAGCAGCTTAGATCGGACAGGAAAGCATGGCTACACCTTC
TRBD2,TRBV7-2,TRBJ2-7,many,CASSTSRGGESEQYF,TGTGCCAGCAGCACAAGCCGCGGGGGGGAGTCCGAGCAGTACTTC
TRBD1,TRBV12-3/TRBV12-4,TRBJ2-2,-,CASTLNRGTGELFF,TGTGCCAGCACCTTAAACAGGGGCACCGGGGAGCTGTTTTTT
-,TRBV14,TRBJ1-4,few,CASSRRGGTNEKLFF,TGTGCCAGCAGCCGGCGAGGGGGAACTAATGAAAAACTGTTTTTT
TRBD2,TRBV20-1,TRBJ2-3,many,CSAPRSGGGDTQYF,TGCAGTGCTCCCCGGTCGGGGGGTGGAGATACGCAGTATTTT
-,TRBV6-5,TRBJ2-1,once,CASSYPRDAKEFGHEQFF,TGTGCCAGCAGTTACCCCAGGGACGCGAAGGAATTCGGGCACGAGCAGTTCTTC
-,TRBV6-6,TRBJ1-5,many,CASSYSGSRQPQHF,TGTGCCAGCAGTTACTCGGGGTCCAGACAGCCCCAGCATTTT
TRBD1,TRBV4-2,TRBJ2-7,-,CASSQDPGQVEYEQYF,TGTGCCAGCAGCCAAGACCCGGGACAGGTAGAGTACGAGCAGTACTTC
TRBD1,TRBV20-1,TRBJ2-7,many,CSASYPGQGLEQYF,TGCAGTGCTAGTTACCCGGGACAGGGTCTCGAGCAGTACTTC
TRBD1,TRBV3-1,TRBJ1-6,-,CASSQTDRGTPLHF,TGTGCCAGCAGCCAAACGGACAGGGGAACACCCCTCCACTTT
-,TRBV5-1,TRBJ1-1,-,CASSLDGGSDTEAFF,TGCGCCAGCAGCTTGGACGGGGGCTCGGACACTGAAGCTTTCTTT
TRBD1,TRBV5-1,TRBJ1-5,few,CASSLRPGQYQPQHF,TGCGCCAGCAGCCTGCGACCGGGACAGTATCAGCCCCAGCATTTT
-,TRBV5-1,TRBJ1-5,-,CASSLEPRGNQPQHF,TGCGCCAGCAGCTTGGAACCTAGGGGCAATCAGCCCCAGCATTTT
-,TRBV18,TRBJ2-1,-,CASSPLSGDNEQFF,TGTGCCAGCTCGCCGCTGAGCGGAGACAATGAGCAGTTCTTC
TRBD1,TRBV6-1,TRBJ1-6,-,CASSGPQGAIGNSPLHF,TGTGCCAGCAGTGGTCCCCAGGGGGCAATAGGTAATTCACCCCTCCACTTT
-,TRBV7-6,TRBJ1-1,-,CASSAVGGVAEAFF,TGTGCCAGCAGCGCCGTCGGGGGGGTAGCTGAAGCTTTCTTT
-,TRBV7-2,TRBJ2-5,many,CASSLESFKTQYF,TGTGCCAGCAGCTTAGAGTCCTTCAAGACCCAGTACTTC